Below, 13 T cell receptor beta chains from the same sample are listed, as sequenced in a study of blood T cell repertoires in COVID-19. Assay: immunoSEQ multiplex PCR; the TCRdb copy retains only in-frame clones and omits some. Here the sample spans 350,000 or so clones, 80% to 90% being singletons. Sequencing used PBMCs or T cells enriched from blood (not recorded which). These receptors were collected from a middle-aged woman with acute COVID-19.

The V call is TRBV27, the J call TRBJ1-2; a possible D gene is TRBD1 (6 bases). Germline V gene data show CDR1 as MNHEY and CDR2 as SMNVEV (reference sequence). With 5 bases removed from V and 4 bases from J, the gap between germline ends came to 20 bases. The CDR3 consists of 16 residues. The DNA for the CDR3 is TGTGCCAGCAGTACCTCAACAGGGAGGGCCCTCTATGGCTACACCTTC. Protein: CASSTSTGRALYGYTF.

The V call is TRBV2, the J call TRBJ2-5, with TRBD2 matching 14 bases. Germline V gene lookup returns CDR1 SNHLY and CDR2 FYNNEI. This CDR3 is built from 16 residues. The ends lost 1 base at V and 5 bases at J; junction bases unmatched: 3. CDR3 residues: CASSEGGLAGVETQYF. CDR3 DNA: TGTGCCAGCAGTGAAGGGGGACTAGCGGGGGTGGAGACCCAGTACTTC.

This clone was detected a few times. V usage is TRBV5-4 and J usage is TRBJ2-7; 8 bases match TRBD2. This CDR3 comprises 16 residues. V dropped 2 bases and J dropped 3; count of bases not matched to a gene: 10. Germline V CDR1 and CDR2: SGHNT, YYREEE (reference sequence). The CDR3 loop reads CASSLPGLDVDYEQYF. In DNA form, the CDR3 reads TGTGCCAGCAGCTTACCGGGACTAGACGTGGACTACGAGCAGTACTTC.

This clone was observed once. The genes are TRBV14 and TRBJ2-3; D is unclear. The CDR3 sequence is 16 residues long. Trimming cost V 0 bases and J 1 base, with 11 bases left between them. Germline CDR1 is SGHDN and CDR2 is FVKESK. CDR3: CASSQDHRYRTDTQYF. CDR3 bases: TGTGCCAGCAGCCAAGATCACAGATACCGCACAGATACGCAGTATTTT.

This clone appeared a few times. The V gene is TRBV18, the J gene TRBJ1-5, with 8 bases identical to TRBD1. The germline CDR1 and CDR2 sequences are KGHSH and LQKENI. J lost 7 bases, V lost 3 bases, and 11 bases had no gene match. The CDR3 has 16 residues. Here the CDR3 DNA reads TGTGCCAGCTCACCGTTTCAGGGGGCGAGTGGGCAGCCCCAGCATTTT. It yields the protein CASSPFQGASGQPQHF. The whole variable domain, remainder taken from reference TRBV18 and TRBJ1-5, is NAGVMQNPRHLVRRRGQEARLRCSPMKGHSHVYWYRQLPEEGLKFMVYLQKENIIDESGMPKERFSAEFPKEGPSILRIQQVVRGDSAAYFCASSPFQGASGQPQHFGDGTRLSIL.

This clone came up a few times. V is TRBV6-5 and J is TRBJ1-2; D is ambiguous. The CDR3 contains 15 residues. Germline V gene sequence: CDR1 MNHEY, CDR2 SVGAGI. V was shortened by 7 bases and J by 3 bases, with 18 bases between the two germline ends. The CDR3 loop reads CASTHLYVSDYGYTF. The CDR3 DNA is TGTGCCAGCACCCATTTATATGTCAGTGACTATGGCTACACCTTC.

V and J are TRBV28 and TRBJ2-6; TRBD1 might be the D (7 bases). The V gene lost 6 bases and the J gene lost 0 bases, with 24 bases spanning the gap. The CDR3 runs 20 residues. Germline V gene lookup returns CDR1 MDHEN and CDR2 SYDVKM. In DNA, the CDR3 is TGTGCCAGCAGAAACCCGGGACAGACAAGGGGGGACTCTGGGGCCAACGTCCTGACTTTC. It encodes CASRNPGQTRGDSGANVLTF. The full variable domain, its missing parts supplied by reference TRBV28 and TRBJ2-6, is DVKVTQSSRYLVKRTGEKVFLECVQDMDHENMFWYRQDPGLGLRLIYFSYDVKMKEKGDIPEGYSVSREKKERFSLILESASTNQTSMYLCASRNPGQTRGDSGANVLTFGAGSRLTVL.

This chain uses TRBV4-1 with TRBJ2-3; 8 nucleotides agree with TRBD1. With 6 bases clipped from V and 3 bases from J, the junction kept 2 bases outside the gene matches. The CDR3 runs to 13 residues. Germline V gives CDR1 MGHRA, CDR2 YSYEKL. In nucleotides, the CDR3 is TGCGCCAGCAGTCACAGGGGGACAGATACGCAGTATTTT. Amino acid sequence: CASSHRGTDTQYF.

This sequence joins TRBV6-5 and TRBJ1-2; D is perhaps TRBD1 (6 bases). With 0 bases removed from V and 0 bases from J, the gap between germline ends came to 11 bases. Germline CDR1 and CDR2: MNHEY and SVGAGI. This CDR3 is built from 16 residues. CDR3 bases: TGTGCCAGCAGTTACTCCTACTGGACAGCTAACTATGGCTACACCTTC. Translated: CASSYSYWTANYGYTF.

The chain recombines TRBV5-4 with TRBJ2-5; maybe TRBD1 (6 bases). With 5 bases removed from V and 5 bases from J, the gap between germline ends came to 10 bases. Germline CDR1 SGHNT, CDR2 YYREEE (reference sequence). CDR3 length equals 12 residues. CDR3 loop: CASRMTGETQYF. Here the CDR3 DNA reads TGTGCCAGCAGAATGACAGGCGAGACCCAGTACTTC.

This clone was observed a handful of times. This sample also contains other DNA sequences that code for the same CDR3. This CDR3 reads CASSQRTGVSYGYTF. In DNA, the CDR3 is TGTGCCAGCAGCCAAAGGACAGGGGTTAGCTATGGCTACACCTTC. The chain employs TRBV3-1 (or the pseudogene TRBV3-2) and TRBJ1-2, with 9 nucleotides matching TRBD1. V dropped 2 bases and J dropped 4; count of bases not matched to a gene: 5. Germline values: CDR1 LGHDT, CDR2 YNNKEL (reference sequence). The CDR3 extends over 15 amino acids.

The chain links TRBV13 to TRBJ1-1, with a tentative D call TRBD1 (5 bases). Deletions cut 2 bases from V and 2 bases from J, with 6 bases between. This CDR3 has 13 amino acids. The germline gives CDR1 PRHDT, CDR2 FYEKMQ (reference sequence). The CDR3 DNA reads as TGTGCCAGCAGCTTAAGGGGTAACACTGAAGCTTTCTTT. Encoded protein: CASSLRGNTEAFF.

This chain joins TRBV6-5 and TRBJ1-4, with 7 bases fitting TRBD1. Germline V lookup: CDR1 MNHEY, CDR2 SVGAGI. The CDR3 loop spans 16 amino acids. V shed 0 bases and J 1 base; nucleotides not matched to a gene: 2. This chain's CDR3 is CASSYSNRGTNEKLFF. The CDR3 nucleotides are TGTGCCAGCAGTTACTCGAACAGGGGAACTAATGAAAAACTGTTTTTT.